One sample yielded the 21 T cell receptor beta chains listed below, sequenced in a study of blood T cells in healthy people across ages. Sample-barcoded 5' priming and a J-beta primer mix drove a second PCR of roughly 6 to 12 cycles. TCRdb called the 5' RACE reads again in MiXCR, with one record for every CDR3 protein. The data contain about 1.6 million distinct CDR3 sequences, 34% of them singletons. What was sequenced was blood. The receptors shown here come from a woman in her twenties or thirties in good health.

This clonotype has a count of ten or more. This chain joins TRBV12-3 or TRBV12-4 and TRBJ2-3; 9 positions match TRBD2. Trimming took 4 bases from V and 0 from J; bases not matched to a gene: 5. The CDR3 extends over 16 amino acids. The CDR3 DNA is TGTGCCAGCAGTTCTGGACTAGCGTCTAGCACAGATACGCAGTATTTT. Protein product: CASSSGLASSTDTQYF.

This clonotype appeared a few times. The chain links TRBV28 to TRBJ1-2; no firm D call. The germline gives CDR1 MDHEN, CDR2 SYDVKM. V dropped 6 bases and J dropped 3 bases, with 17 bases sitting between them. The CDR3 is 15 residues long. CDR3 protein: CASSRAGVLYYGYTF. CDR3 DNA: TGTGCCAGCAGCCGCGCCGGGGTTCTCTACTATGGCTACACCTTC.

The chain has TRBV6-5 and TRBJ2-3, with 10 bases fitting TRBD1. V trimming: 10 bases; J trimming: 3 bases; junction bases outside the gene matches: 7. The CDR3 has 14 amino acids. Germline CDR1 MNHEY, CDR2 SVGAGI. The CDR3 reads CATKPGQGTDTQYF. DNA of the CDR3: TGTGCCACCAAACCGGGACAGGGGACAGATACGCAGTATTTT.

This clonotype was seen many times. The DNA for the CDR3 is TGTGCCAGCAGCCTGGGACAGGGTAACCAAGAGACCCAGTACTTC. Its protein is CASSLGQGNQETQYF. The V call is TRBV27, the J call TRBJ2-5; the match to TRBD1 covers 9 bases. The CDR3 runs to 15 residues. Germline trimming cut 6 bases from V and 0 bases from J; bases unmatched to any gene: 5. CDR1 and CDR2 from the germline V gene are MNHEY and SMNVEV (reference sequence).

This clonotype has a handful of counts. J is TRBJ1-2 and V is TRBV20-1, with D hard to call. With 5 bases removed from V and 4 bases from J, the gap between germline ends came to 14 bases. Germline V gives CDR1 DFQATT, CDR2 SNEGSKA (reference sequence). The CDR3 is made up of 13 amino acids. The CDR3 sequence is CSAHTVTAYGYTF. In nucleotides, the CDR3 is TGCAGTGCTCATACAGTGACCGCCTATGGCTACACCTTC.

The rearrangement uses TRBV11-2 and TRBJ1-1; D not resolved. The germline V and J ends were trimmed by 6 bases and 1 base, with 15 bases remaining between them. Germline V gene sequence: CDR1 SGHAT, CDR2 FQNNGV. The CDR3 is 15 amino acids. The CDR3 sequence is CASSPLALGNTEAFF. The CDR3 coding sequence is TGTGCCAGCAGTCCCTTAGCACTAGGGAACACTGAAGCTTTCTTT. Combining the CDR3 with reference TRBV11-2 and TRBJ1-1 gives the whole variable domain EAGVAQSPRYKIIEKRQSVAFWCNPISGHATLYWYQQILGQGPKLLIQFQNNGVVDDSQLPKDRFSAERLKGVDSTLKIQPAKLEDSAVYLCASSPLALGNTEAFFGQGTRLTVV.

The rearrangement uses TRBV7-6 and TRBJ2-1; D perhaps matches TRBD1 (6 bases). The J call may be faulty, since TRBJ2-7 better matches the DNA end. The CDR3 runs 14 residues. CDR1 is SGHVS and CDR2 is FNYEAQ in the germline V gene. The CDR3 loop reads CASSLANGDNEQYF. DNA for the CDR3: TGTGCCAGCAGCTTAGCGAATGGGGACAATGAGCAGTACTTC.

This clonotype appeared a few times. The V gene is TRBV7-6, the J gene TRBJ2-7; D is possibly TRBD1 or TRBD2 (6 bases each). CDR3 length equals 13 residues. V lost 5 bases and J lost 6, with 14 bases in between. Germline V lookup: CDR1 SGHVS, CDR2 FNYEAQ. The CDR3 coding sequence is TGTGCCAGCAGCCCGGGGGCTACCGTCGAGCAGTACTTC. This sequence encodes CASSPGATVEQYF. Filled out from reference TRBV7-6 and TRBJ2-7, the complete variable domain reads GAGVSQSPRYKVTKRGQDVALRCDPISGHVSLYWYRQALGQGPEFLTYFNYEAQQDKSGLPNDRFSAERPEGSISTLTIQRTEQRDSAMYRCASSPGATVEQYFGPGTRLTVT.

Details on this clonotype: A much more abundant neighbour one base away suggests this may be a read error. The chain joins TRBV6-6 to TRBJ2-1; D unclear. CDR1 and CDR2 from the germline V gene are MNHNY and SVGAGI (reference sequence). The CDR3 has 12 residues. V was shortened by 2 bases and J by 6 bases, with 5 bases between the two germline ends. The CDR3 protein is CASSYTSNEQFF. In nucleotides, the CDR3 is TGTGCCAGCAGTTACACAAGCAATGAGCAGTTCTTC.

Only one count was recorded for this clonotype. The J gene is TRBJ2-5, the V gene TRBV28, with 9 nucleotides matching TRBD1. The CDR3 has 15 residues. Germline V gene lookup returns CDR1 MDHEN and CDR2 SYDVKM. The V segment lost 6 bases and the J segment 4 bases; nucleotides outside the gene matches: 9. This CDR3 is CASSSRDRVGETQYF. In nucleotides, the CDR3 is TGTGCCAGCAGCTCCCGGGACAGGGTTGGAGAGACCCAGTACTTC.

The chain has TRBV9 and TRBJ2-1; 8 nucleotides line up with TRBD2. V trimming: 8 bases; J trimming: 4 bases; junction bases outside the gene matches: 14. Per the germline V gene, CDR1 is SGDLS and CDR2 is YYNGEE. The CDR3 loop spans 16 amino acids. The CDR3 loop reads CASSPPVGRDYNEQFF. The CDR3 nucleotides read TGTGCCAGTAGCCCGCCCGTCGGGAGGGATTACAATGAGCAGTTCTTC.

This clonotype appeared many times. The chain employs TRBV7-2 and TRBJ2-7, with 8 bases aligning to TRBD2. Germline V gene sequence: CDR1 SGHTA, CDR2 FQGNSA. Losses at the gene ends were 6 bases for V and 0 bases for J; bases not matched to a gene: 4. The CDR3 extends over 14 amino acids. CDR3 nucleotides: TGTGCCAGCAGTCTCGGGACTAGCTCCTACGAGCAGTACTTC. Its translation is CASSLGTSSYEQYF.

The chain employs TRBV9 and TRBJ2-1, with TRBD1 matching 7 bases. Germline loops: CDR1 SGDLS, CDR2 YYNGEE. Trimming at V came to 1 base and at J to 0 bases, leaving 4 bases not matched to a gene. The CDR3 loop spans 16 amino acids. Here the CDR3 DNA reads TGTGCCAGCAGCGTAAGACAGGGACGCTCCTACAATGAGCAGTTCTTC. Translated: CASSVRQGRSYNEQFF.

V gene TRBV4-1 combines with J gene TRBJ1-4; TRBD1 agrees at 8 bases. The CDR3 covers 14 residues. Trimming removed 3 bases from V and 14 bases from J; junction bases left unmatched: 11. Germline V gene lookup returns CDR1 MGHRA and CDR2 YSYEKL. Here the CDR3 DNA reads TGCGCCAGCAGCCAGGTTGGGACAGGTATACAGCTGTTTTTT. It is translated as CASSQVGTGIQLFF.

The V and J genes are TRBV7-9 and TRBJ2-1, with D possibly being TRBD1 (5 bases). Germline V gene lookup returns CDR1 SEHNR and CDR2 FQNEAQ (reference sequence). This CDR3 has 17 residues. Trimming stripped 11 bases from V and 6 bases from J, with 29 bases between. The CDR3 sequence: CAGTQGRDTQRGNEQFF. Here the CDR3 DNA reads TGTGCCGGCACCCAGGGTCGCGACACCCAAAGGGGCAATGAGCAGTTCTTC.

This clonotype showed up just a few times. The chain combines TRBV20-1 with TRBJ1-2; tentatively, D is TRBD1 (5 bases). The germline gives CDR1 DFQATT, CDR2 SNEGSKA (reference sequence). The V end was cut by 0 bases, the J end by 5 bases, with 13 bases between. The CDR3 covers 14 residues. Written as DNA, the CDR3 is TGCAGTGCTAGAGAACCAGGACACCTATATGGCTACACCTTC. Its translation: CSAREPGHLYGYTF.

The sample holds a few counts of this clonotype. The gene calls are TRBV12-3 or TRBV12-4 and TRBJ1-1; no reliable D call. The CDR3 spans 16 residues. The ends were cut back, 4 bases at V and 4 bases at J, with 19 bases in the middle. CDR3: CASSSNRALGSTEAFF. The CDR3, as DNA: TGTGCCAGCAGTTCAAACCGGGCCCTTGGTAGCACTGAAGCTTTCTTT.

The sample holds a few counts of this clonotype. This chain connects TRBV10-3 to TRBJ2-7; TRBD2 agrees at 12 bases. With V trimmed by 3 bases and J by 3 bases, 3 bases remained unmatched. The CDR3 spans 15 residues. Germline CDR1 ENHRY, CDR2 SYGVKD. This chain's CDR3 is CAISDPTSGSYEQYF. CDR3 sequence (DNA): TGTGCCATCAGTGACCCGACTAGCGGGAGCTACGAGCAGTACTTC.

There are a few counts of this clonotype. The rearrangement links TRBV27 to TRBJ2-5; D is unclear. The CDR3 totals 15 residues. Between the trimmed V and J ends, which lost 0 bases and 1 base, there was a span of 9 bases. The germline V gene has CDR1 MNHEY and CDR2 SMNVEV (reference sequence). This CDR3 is CASSLSTVFQETQYF. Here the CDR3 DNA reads TGTGCCAGCAGTTTATCCACAGTGTTCCAAGAGACCCAGTACTTC.

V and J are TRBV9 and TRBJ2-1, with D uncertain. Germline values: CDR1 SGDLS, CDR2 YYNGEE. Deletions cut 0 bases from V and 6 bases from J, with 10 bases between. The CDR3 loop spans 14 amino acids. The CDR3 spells CASSVDDPGNEQFF. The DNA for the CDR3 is TGTGCCAGCAGCGTAGATGACCCCGGCAATGAGCAGTTCTTC.

CDR3 region: CASRDGFYGYTF. CDR3 coding DNA: TGTGCCAGCAGGGACGGATTTTATGGCTACACCTTC. J is TRBJ1-2 and V is TRBV27; D is undetermined. Per germline, CDR1 MNHEY and CDR2 SMNVEV (reference sequence). The CDR3 loop spans 12 amino acids. V was shortened by 6 bases and J by 5 bases, with 10 bases between the two germline ends.